This T cell receptor beta chain is drawn from a study of cytotoxic CD8 clonotypes in ibrutinib-treated CLL. Whole-study findings and limits: There were few public clonotypes, and on treatment they contracted or stayed stable. The study sampled sustained-remission and progressing patients at different times.

About this clone: Antigen: not known.

Sequencing used immunoSEQ multiplex PCR; TCRdb keeps in-frame clones, though not all of them. The data contain about 49,000 clones, about half of them singletons. The germline V gene has CDR1 MDHEN and CDR2 SYDVKM. The J segment lost 1 base and the V segment lost 6 bases, leaving 3 bases of the junction unmatched. This CDR3 has 14 amino acids. J is TRBJ2-3 and V is TRBV28; the match to TRBD2 covers 8 bases. The origin of this receptor is a human donor with chronic lymphocytic leukemia. The specimen was PBMCs, collected after 12 months of ibrutinib treatment. The chain's CDR3 is CASRLSGGTDTQYF. DNA of the CDR3: TGTGCCAGCAGGCTTAGCGGGGGCACAGATACGCAGTATTTT.